The 27 T cell receptor beta chains presented below share a single source sample, sequenced in a study of OX40 agonist ivuxolimab in advanced cancers. Profiled with immunoSEQ multiplex PCR; TCRdb holds only in-frame clones, not every one. The table records under 85,000 clones, about 85% of them present only once. Sequenced material: CD4+ or CD8+ T cells sorted from blood, taken in a trial of the OX40 agonist ivuxolimab. The receptors shown here come from an adult with an advanced solid tumor such as melanoma, head and neck, liver or kidney cancer.

The J gene is TRBJ2-1, the V gene TRBV11-3; TRBD1 agrees at 8 bases. Germline V CDR1 and CDR2: SGHNT, YENEEA. Trimming at V came to 5 bases and at J to 8 bases, leaving 8 bases not matched to a gene. The CDR3 consists of 14 residues. CDR3 sequence (DNA): TGTGCCAGCAGCCCAGGGACAGGTAGGGATGAGCAGTTCTTC. It encodes CASSPGTGRDEQFF.

The V call is TRBV18, the J call TRBJ1-2, with TRBD1 matching 9 bases. The CDR3 length is 15 residues. V lost 4 bases, J lost 5 bases, and 8 bases stayed unmatched. Germline V gene lookup returns CDR1 KGHSH and CDR2 LQKENI. CDR3: CASSRGQGTIYGYTF. CDR3 nucleotide sequence: TGTGCCAGCTCACGCGGACAGGGGACTATTTATGGCTACACCTTC.

The V and J genes are TRBV11-2 and TRBJ2-1; 8 bases are shared with TRBD2. Germline-derived CDR1 and CDR2 are SGHAT and FQNNGV. Trimming removed 5 bases from V and 9 bases from J; junction bases left unmatched: 6. The CDR3 is 13 residues long. For the CDR3, the DNA is TGTGCCAGCAGCCCTTCGGGGGGGCCTGAGCAGTTCTTC. The encoded protein is CASSPSGGPEQFF.

V gene TRBV7-9 combines with J gene TRBJ2-7; unclear D gene. Trimming left V 5 bases short and J 5 bases short, with 7 bases between. The CDR3 sequence is 11 residues long. Germline V gene lookup returns CDR1 SEHNR and CDR2 FQNEAQ (reference sequence). CDR3 DNA: TGTGCCAGCAGCGAAGGACACGAGCAGTACTTC. Translating gives CASSEGHEQYF. The whole variable domain, remainder taken from reference TRBV7-9 and TRBJ2-7, is DTGVSQNPRHKITKRGQNVTFRCDPISEHNRLYWYRQTLGQGPEFLTYFQNEAQLEKSRLLSDRFSAERPKGSFSTLEIQRTEQGDSAMYLCASSEGHEQYFGPGTRLTVT.

The chain is built from TRBV4-1 and TRBJ2-5; D may match TRBD1 or TRBD2 (7 bases each). The CDR3 is 16 residues long. V lost 4 bases, J lost 3 bases, and 18 bases lay in between. Germline CDR1 MGHRA, CDR2 YSYEKL. The CDR3 spells CASSRTTGAGEETQYF. The CDR3 coding sequence is TGCGCCAGCAGCCGTACCACAGGGGCGGGGGAAGAGACCCAGTACTTC.

This clone was seen a handful of times. The V and J genes are TRBV19 and TRBJ1-5; D uncertain. Germline loops: CDR1 LNHDA, CDR2 SQIVND (reference sequence). The length of the CDR3 is 12 residues. With 7 bases removed from V and 7 bases from J, the gap between germline ends came to 11 bases. CDR3 residues: CASTTARQPQHF. The DNA of the CDR3 is TGTGCCAGTACAACAGCGAGGCAGCCCCAGCATTTT. Full variable domain (outside the CDR3, taken from reference TRBV19 and TRBJ1-5): DGGITQSPKYLFRKEGQNVTLSCEQNLNHDAMYWYRQDPGQGLRLIYYSQIVNDFQKGDIAEGYSVSREKKESFPLTVTSAQKNPTAFYLCASTTARQPQHFGDGTRLSIL.

This rearrangement joins TRBV9 to TRBJ2-7; 12 nucleotides match TRBD2. Looked up from germline, CDR1 is SGDLS and CDR2 is YYNGEE. CDR3 length: 17 amino acids. With 4 bases clipped from V and 2 bases from J, the junction kept 10 bases outside the gene matches. The CDR3: CASSPVGASGRAYEQYF. CDR3 DNA sequence: TGTGCCAGCAGCCCCGTGGGGGCTAGCGGGAGGGCCTACGAGCAGTACTTC.

This clone was detected a few times. This sequence joins TRBV28 and TRBJ2-1, with no clear D. Germline CDR1 is MDHEN and CDR2 is SYDVKM. Trimming pared 6 bases from V and 12 bases from J, leaving 12 bases between. CDR3 size: 11 residues. The CDR3 nucleotides read TGTGCCAGCAGCCCACGCACGGGGCAGTTCTTC. It is translated as CASSPRTGQFF.

V usage is TRBV19 and J usage is TRBJ1-1; D is unclear. This CDR3 has 11 residues. Trimming shortened V by 9 bases and J by 1 base, and 6 bases separated the two germline ends. CDR1 and CDR2 (germline): LNHDA, SQIVND (reference sequence). CDR3 DNA sequence: TGTGCCAGCCTGGGGAACACTGAAGCTTTCTTT. It is translated as CASLGNTEAFF. The full variable domain, its missing parts supplied by reference TRBV19 and TRBJ1-1, is DGGITQSPKYLFRKEGQNVTLSCEQNLNHDAMYWYRQDPGQGLRLIYYSQIVNDFQKGDIAEGYSVSREKKESFPLTVTSAQKNPTAFYLCASLGNTEAFFGQGTRLTVV.

CDR3 sequence: CASSPRGKGIYGYTF. CDR3 DNA: TGTGCCAGTAGTCCCCGCGGGAAGGGAATATATGGCTACACCTTC. The rearrangement joins TRBV19 to TRBJ1-2; D gene unclear. CDR1 is LNHDA and CDR2 is SQIVND in the germline V gene (reference sequence). Trimming removed 5 bases from V and 5 bases from J, with 18 bases in between. CDR3 length: 15 residues. Using reference TRBV19 and TRBJ1-2 for the parts outside the CDR3, the full variable domain is DGGITQSPKYLFRKEGQNVTLSCEQNLNHDAMYWYRQDPGQGLRLIYYSQIVNDFQKGDIAEGYSVSREKKESFPLTVTSAQKNPTAFYLCASSPRGKGIYGYTFGSGTRLTVV.

This sequence joins TRBV19 and TRBJ2-5; D perhaps matches TRBD2 (8 bases). The V gene's germline CDR1 is LNHDA and CDR2 SQIVND (reference sequence). V dropped 5 bases and J dropped 1 base, with 23 bases sitting between them. This CDR3 is built from 18 residues. CDR3 in amino acids: CASSPASGGRGLQETQYF. CDR3 nucleotides: TGTGCCAGTAGTCCAGCCTCGGGGGGGAGGGGGCTCCAAGAGACCCAGTACTTC.

The J gene is TRBJ1-2, the V gene TRBV19, with 7 bases identical to TRBD1. Germline CDR1 and CDR2: LNHDA and SQIVND (reference sequence). V gave up 4 bases and J gave up 6 bases; unmatched junction bases: 5. The CDR3 spans 13 residues. CDR3 region: CASSNGTADGYTF. The CDR3 nucleotides read TGTGCCAGTAGTAACGGGACAGCGGATGGCTACACCTTC.

The gene calls are TRBV27 and TRBJ2-7; the D is unclear. The V end was cut by 4 bases, the J end by 2 bases, with 12 bases between. The germline gives CDR1 MNHEY, CDR2 SMNVEV (reference sequence). CDR3 length: 14 residues. The CDR3 is CASSSLGLAYEQYF. The DNA for the CDR3 is TGTGCCAGCAGTTCTCTAGGATTGGCCTACGAGCAGTACTTC.

This clone was counted between two and nine times. The rearrangement joins TRBV30 to TRBJ2-3; a possible D gene is TRBD2 (6 bases). Germline V gene sequence: CDR1 GTSNPN, CDR2 SVGIG (reference sequence). The CDR3 runs 16 residues. Trimming removed 4 bases at V and 3 bases at J, with 20 bases between. The CDR3 loop is CAWTTGSGGITDTQYF. CDR3 nucleotide sequence: TGTGCCTGGACCACCGGATCGGGCGGGATTACAGATACGCAGTATTTT.

J is TRBJ1-2 and V is TRBV6-1, with 9 nucleotides matching TRBD1. Per germline, CDR1 MNHNS and CDR2 SASEGT. The CDR3 extends over 14 amino acids. The V gene end was trimmed by 6 bases and the J gene end by 4 bases; junction bases not matched to a gene: 6. CDR3 residues: CASRPGQGSYGYTF. The DNA for the CDR3 is TGTGCCAGCAGACCGGGACAGGGATCCTATGGCTACACCTTC.

The J gene is TRBJ2-7, the V gene TRBV9; TRBD2 matches 11 bases. J was trimmed by 0 bases and V by 0 bases; bases with no gene match: 5. The V gene's germline CDR1 is SGDLS and CDR2 YYNGEE. CDR3 length: 17 amino acids. The CDR3 nucleotides are TGTGCCAGCAGCGTAGAACCTAGCGGGGGGTACTCCTACGAGCAGTACTTC. Translation: CASSVEPSGGYSYEQYF.

The chain links TRBV27 to TRBJ2-3, with D unclear. V gave up 1 base and J gave up 7 bases, with 9 bases separating them. The CDR3 runs 13 residues. From germline, CDR1 is MNHEY and CDR2 SMNVEV (reference sequence). The CDR3 spells CASSLYRVNTQYF. CDR3 coding DNA: TGTGCCAGCAGTTTATATAGGGTGAATACGCAGTATTTT.

The chain couples TRBV28 to TRBJ1-1; weak D call: TRBD1 (6 bases). The ends were cut back, 6 bases at V and 2 bases at J, with 16 bases in the middle. The germline V gene encodes CDR1 MDHEN and CDR2 SYDVKM. The CDR3 totals 15 residues. CDR3 loop: CASRLLGGGNTEAFF. The CDR3 nucleotides read TGTGCCAGCAGACTCTTGGGGGGCGGAAACACTGAAGCTTTCTTT.

This chain connects TRBV30 to TRBJ2-7; TRBD1 matches 8 bases. Germline V gene lookup returns CDR1 GTSNPN and CDR2 SVGIG (reference sequence). J lost 3 bases, V lost 3 bases, and 7 bases had no gene match. This CDR3 comprises 14 residues. The CDR3 region has the DNA TGTGCCTGGAGAAAGACAGGGGTAAGCTACGAGCAGTACTTC. This encodes CAWRKTGVSYEQYF.

V and J are TRBV7-2 and TRBJ1-4; weak D call: TRBD1 (5 bases). Germline CDR1 is SGHTA and CDR2 is FQGNSA. Trimming cost V 4 bases and J 7 bases, with 16 bases left between them. The CDR3 has 15 residues. In nucleotides, the CDR3 is TGTGCCAGCAGCTCCCGGGGAAGGGGAGGTGAAAAACTGTTTTTT. Translation: CASSSRGRGGEKLFF.

This clone was counted a single time. V usage is TRBV7-8 and J usage is TRBJ2-7, with 9 bases matching TRBD1. Unmatched junction bases numbered 10, after V lost 5 bases and J lost 5 bases. Germline CDR1 and CDR2: SGHVS and FQNEAQ. This CDR3 contains 15 residues. Here the CDR3 reads CASSPRWDRENEQYF. In DNA, the CDR3 is TGTGCCAGCAGCCCCCGATGGGACAGGGAAAACGAGCAGTACTTC.

The chain recombines TRBV19 with TRBJ1-2; the D gene is possibly TRBD1 (6 bases). In germline, CDR1 is LNHDA, CDR2 SQIVND (reference sequence). CDR3 length equals 15 residues. Trimming pared 2 bases from V and 5 bases from J, leaving 15 bases between. The chain's CDR3 is CASSIPAGGPYGYTF. In nucleotides, the CDR3 is TGTGCCAGTAGTATACCCGCCGGGGGGCCTTATGGCTACACCTTC.

This chain links TRBV19 with TRBJ2-3; D is perhaps TRBD1 (5 bases). In germline, CDR1 is LNHDA, CDR2 SQIVND (reference sequence). The CDR3 runs to 15 residues. Deletions cut 6 bases from V and 1 base from J, with 14 bases between. The CDR3 protein is CASRGIGEGTDTQYF. The CDR3, as DNA: TGTGCCAGTAGGGGGATAGGGGAAGGCACAGATACGCAGTATTTT.

The chain employs TRBV6-6 and TRBJ2-5, with 8 bases that match TRBD2. The germline gives CDR1 MNHNY, CDR2 SVGAGI (reference sequence). The CDR3 is 15 amino acids. Trimming took 3 bases from V and 2 from J; bases not matched to a gene: 5. The DNA of the CDR3 is TGTGCCAGCAGTTATTCGGGGGGGATACAAGAGACCCAGTACTTC. Protein sequence: CASSYSGGIQETQYF.

The chain carries TRBV5-4 and TRBJ2-5, with 8 positions matching TRBD1. Per the germline V gene, CDR1 is SGHNT and CDR2 is YYREEE (reference sequence). Trimming at V came to 6 bases and at J to 3 bases, leaving 7 bases not matched to a gene. The CDR3 is 14 amino acids. The CDR3 DNA follows: TGTGCCAGCACAGGGACAGGTAAAAAAGAGACCCAGTACTTC. This gives the protein CASTGTGKKETQYF.

The V call is TRBV5-5, the J call TRBJ2-2; D may be TRBD2 (5 bases). The V gene lost 2 bases and the J gene lost 6 bases, with 14 bases spanning the gap. Germline V CDR1 and CDR2: SGHKS, YYEKEE (reference sequence). This CDR3 spans 15 amino acids. CDR3 loop: CASSFPSLGAGELFF. DNA of the CDR3: TGTGCCAGCAGCTTTCCTAGCTTGGGTGCCGGGGAGCTGTTTTTT.

V gene TRBV29-1 combines with J gene TRBJ2-7; the match to TRBD1 covers 7 bases. Trimming at V came to 4 bases and at J to 3 bases, leaving 3 bases not matched to a gene. CDR3 length: 12 residues. Germline V gene data show CDR1 as SQVTM and CDR2 as ANQGSEA. CDR3 amino acids: CSVARTGYEQYF. The CDR3 bases are TGCAGCGTTGCAAGGACAGGCTACGAGCAGTACTTC.